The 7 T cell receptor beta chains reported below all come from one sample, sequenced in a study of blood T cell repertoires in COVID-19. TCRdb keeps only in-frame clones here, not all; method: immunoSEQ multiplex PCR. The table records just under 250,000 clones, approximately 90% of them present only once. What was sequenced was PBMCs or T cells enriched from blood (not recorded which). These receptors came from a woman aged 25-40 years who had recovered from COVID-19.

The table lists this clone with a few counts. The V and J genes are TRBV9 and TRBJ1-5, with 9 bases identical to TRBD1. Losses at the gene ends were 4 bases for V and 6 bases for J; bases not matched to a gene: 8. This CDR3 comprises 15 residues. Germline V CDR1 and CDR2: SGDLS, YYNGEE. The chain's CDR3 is CASSPGQGLGQPQHF. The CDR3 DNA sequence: TGTGCCAGCAGCCCGGGACAGGGCCTTGGTCAGCCCCAGCATTTT.

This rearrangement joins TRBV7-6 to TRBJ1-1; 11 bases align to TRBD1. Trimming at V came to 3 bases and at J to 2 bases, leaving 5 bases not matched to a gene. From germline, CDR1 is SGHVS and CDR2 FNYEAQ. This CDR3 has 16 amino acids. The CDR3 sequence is CASSFRTGGANTEAFF. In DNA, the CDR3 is TGTGCCAGCAGCTTTAGGACAGGGGGCGCCAACACTGAAGCTTTCTTT. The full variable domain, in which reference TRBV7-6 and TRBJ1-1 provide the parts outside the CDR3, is GAGVSQSPRYKVTKRGQDVALRCDPISGHVSLYWYRQALGQGPEFLTYFNYEAQQDKSGLPNDRFSAERPEGSISTLTIQRTEQRDSAMYRCASSFRTGGANTEAFFGQGTRLTVV.

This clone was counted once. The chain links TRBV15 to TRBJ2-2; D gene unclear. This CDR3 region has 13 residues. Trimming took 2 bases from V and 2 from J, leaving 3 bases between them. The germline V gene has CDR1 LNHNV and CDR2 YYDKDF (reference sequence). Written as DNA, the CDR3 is TGTGCCACCAGCAGAACAAACACCGGGGAGCTGTTTTTT. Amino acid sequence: CATSRTNTGELFF.

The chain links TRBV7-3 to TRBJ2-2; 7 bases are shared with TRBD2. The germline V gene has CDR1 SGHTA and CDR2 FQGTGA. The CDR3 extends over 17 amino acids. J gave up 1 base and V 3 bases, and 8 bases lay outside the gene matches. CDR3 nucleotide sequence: TGTGCCAGCAGCTTCGGATGGGACTACAAGAACACCGGGGAGCTGTTTTTT. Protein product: CASSFGWDYKNTGELFF.

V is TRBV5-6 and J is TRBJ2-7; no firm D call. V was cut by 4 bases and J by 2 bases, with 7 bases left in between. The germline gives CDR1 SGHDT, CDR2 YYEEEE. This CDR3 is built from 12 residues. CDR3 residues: CASSLRAYEQYF. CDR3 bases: TGTGCCAGCAGCCTACGAGCCTACGAGCAGTACTTC.

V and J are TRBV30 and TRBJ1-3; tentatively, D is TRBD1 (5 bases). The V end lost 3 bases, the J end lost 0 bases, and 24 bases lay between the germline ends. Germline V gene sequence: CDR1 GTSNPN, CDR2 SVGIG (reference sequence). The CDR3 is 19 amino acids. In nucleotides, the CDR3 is TGTGCCTGGAGCCGCTTTGGGGGGGATTTCCTCCACTCTGGAAACACCATATATTTT. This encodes CAWSRFGGDFLHSGNTIYF.

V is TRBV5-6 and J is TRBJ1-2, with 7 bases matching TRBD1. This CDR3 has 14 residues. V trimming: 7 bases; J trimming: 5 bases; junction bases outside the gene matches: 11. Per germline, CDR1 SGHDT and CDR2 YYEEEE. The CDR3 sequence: CASVLWDSPYGYTF. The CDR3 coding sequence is TGTGCCAGCGTCCTTTGGGACAGCCCATATGGCTACACCTTC.